This entry is about one T cell receptor (beta chain). While infection was still active, Seattle patients were enrolled and then followed longitudinally. The record originates from a study of blood T cell repertoires in COVID-19. The overall study: Donors in the United States, Italy and Spain gave samples during acute or convalescent COVID-19. From T cells, B-cell-depleted T cells, or PBMCs came the material, which was cDNA or gDNA.

The protocol was immunoSEQ multiplex PCR, while the TCRdb copy is restricted to in-frame clones and leaves out a portion. The table lists about 110,000 clones, approximately 85% of them singletons, with roughly 5% in the top ten. Source material: peripheral blood. The receptor's source is an older woman with COVID-19, enrolled during active disease.

DNA for the CDR3: TGTGCCAGCAGCCTACAGGGGGGTGGGTCCACAGATACGCAGTATTTT. Translated: CASSLQGGGSTDTQYF. J is TRBJ2-3 and V is TRBV3-1 (or the pseudogene TRBV3-2), with 8 bases identical to TRBD1. CDR3 size: 16 residues. Germline-derived CDR1 and CDR2 are LGHDT and YNNKEL (reference sequence). Germline trimming cut 4 bases from V and 2 bases from J; bases unmatched to any gene: 8.